The 28 T cell receptor beta chains listed next were all sequenced from one sample in a study of identical twins. TCRdb called the 5' RACE reads again in MiXCR, with one record for every CDR3 protein. Seen here are around 220,000 distinct CDR3 sequences, about 10% observed once, and the top ten hold 10%. The sequencing sample was made of memory T cells sorted from blood. These receptor sequences come from a man in his forties or fifties in good health.

This clonotype was detected only a few times. Written as DNA, the CDR3 is TGTGCCAGCAGCGGGGGTTGGGGGTTAACTGATGAGCAGTTCTTC. Residues: CASSGGWGLTDEQFF. This chain uses TRBV9 with TRBJ2-1; either TRBD1 or TRBD2 may supply D (5 bases each). V shed 3 bases and J shed 8 bases, with 18 bases lying between them. From germline, CDR1 is SGDLS and CDR2 YYNGEE. This CDR3 has 15 residues.

Remarks on this clonotype: The germline gene is not matched at one end of the junction; a read error may be the cause. The chain combines TRBV28 with TRBJ1-2; D is unclear. The CDR3 covers 13 residues. The germline V gene has CDR1 MDHEN and CDR2 SYDVKM. CDR3 loop: CASTSESVRGYPF. Written as DNA, the CDR3 is TGTGCCAGCACCTCGGAGTCAGTTCGTGGCTACCCCTTC.

J is TRBJ1-2 and V is TRBV12-3 or TRBV12-4, with D uncertain. The CDR3 is 14 residues long. With 7 bases removed from V and 3 bases from J, the gap between germline ends came to 15 bases. CDR3 amino acids: CASTHYYVDYGYTF. The CDR3 region has the DNA TGTGCCAGCACCCATTATTATGTGGACTATGGCTACACCTTC.

This clonotype came up a few times. The chain has TRBV6-2 or TRBV6-3 and TRBJ2-1; weak D call: TRBD2 (7 bases). CDR3 length: 15 residues. Deletions cut 2 bases from V and 8 bases from J, with 16 bases between. Germline assignment: CDR1 MNHEY and CDR2 SVGEGT. The CDR3 nucleotides are TGTGCCAGCAGTTACGGGGGGGGGCTAGGCTATGAGCAGTTCTTC. Protein: CASSYGGGLGYEQFF.

The CDR3 sequence is CASSPLRVEAGELFF. The CDR3 nucleotides are TGTGCCAGCAGCCCTCTGCGGGTGGAGGCCGGGGAGCTGTTTTTT. The chain has TRBV9 and TRBJ2-2, with D possibly TRBD2 on 5 matching bases. Germline V gives CDR1 SGDLS, CDR2 YYNGEE. Trimming removed 4 bases at V and 6 bases at J, with 16 bases between. The CDR3 loop spans 15 amino acids. The full variable domain, rest sourced from reference TRBV9 and TRBJ2-2, is DSGVTQTPKHLITATGQRVTLRCSPRSGDLSVYWYQQSLDQGLQFLIQYYNGEERAKGNILERFSAQQFPDLHSELNLSSLELGDSALYFCASSPLRVEAGELFFGEGSRLTVL.

This clonotype has ten or more counts. CDR3 residues: CASSQDRAGYGYTF. CDR3 DNA sequence: TGCGCCAGCAGCCAAGATCGGGCAGGTTATGGCTACACCTTC. The V and J genes are TRBV4-1 and TRBJ1-2; D ambiguous. The length of the CDR3 is 14 residues. Trimming cost V 0 bases and J 5 bases, with 10 bases left between them. Germline lookup yields CDR1 MGHRA and CDR2 YSYEKL.

Many counts were recorded for this clonotype. The chain carries TRBV24-1 and TRBJ2-1; 8 nucleotides match TRBD1. V gave up 1 base and J gave up 3 bases; unmatched junction bases: 1. The CDR3 length is 15 residues. Germline CDR1 reads KGHDR; CDR2 reads SFDVKD. The CDR3 DNA sequence: TGTGCCACCAGTGATTTCGGGACAGGCTACAATGAGCAGTTCTTC. It codes for CATSDFGTGYNEQFF.

This clonotype appeared many times. The chain carries TRBV20-1 and TRBJ2-7; 7 nucleotides align to TRBD2. CDR3 length: 15 residues. V was pared by 4 bases and J by 2 bases, with 11 bases of the junction left unmatched. The germline V gene has CDR1 DFQATT and CDR2 SNEGSKA (reference sequence). Here the CDR3 DNA reads TGCAGTGCTAAGAACTGGGGGGGACCAGCCTACGAGCAGTACTTC. It is translated as CSAKNWGGPAYEQYF.

This clonotype was detected only a few times. The CDR3 here is CATSDTRDIWGTQYF. CDR3 coding DNA: TGTGCCACCAGTGATACACGGGACATATGGGGTACGCAGTATTTT. The chain uses TRBV24-1 and TRBJ2-3, with a weak D call TRBD1 (6 bases). Germline V gives CDR1 KGHDR, CDR2 SFDVKD. The ends were cut back, 3 bases at V and 8 bases at J, with 17 bases in the middle. This CDR3 is built from 15 residues.

This clonotype was seen repeatedly, ten times or more. The V gene is TRBV10-3, the J gene TRBJ2-1; 10 bases are a match to TRBD2. Germline CDR1 ENHRY, CDR2 SYGVKD. V lost 8 bases and J lost 7; bases outside the gene matches: 11. The CDR3 consists of 15 residues. In DNA form, the CDR3 reads TGTGCCATCTCCCAGACTAGCGGGTTGATTAATGAGCAGTTCTTC. It encodes CAISQTSGLINEQFF.

In this sample, this clonotype turned up many times. The chain is built from TRBV10-3 and TRBJ2-2; 7 nucleotides line up with TRBD1. CDR3 length: 18 amino acids. Germline assignment: CDR1 ENHRY and CDR2 SYGVKD. V shed 0 bases and J 0 bases; nucleotides not matched to a gene: 7. The CDR3 loop is CAISESGMTGTNTGELFF. CDR3 DNA: TGTGCCATCAGTGAGTCTGGGATGACAGGGACGAACACCGGGGAGCTGTTTTTT.

The chain recombines TRBV19 with TRBJ1-5; D not certain. The germline V gene encodes CDR1 LNHDA and CDR2 SQIVND (reference sequence). V was pared by 5 bases and J by 5 bases, with 13 bases between. CDR3 size: 14 residues. CDR3 sequence reads: CASSALAHHQPQHF. The CDR3 region has the DNA TGTGCCAGTAGTGCTCTGGCGCACCATCAGCCCCAGCATTTT.

This clonotype was picked up a small number of times. This chain connects TRBV20-1 to TRBJ2-2; 8 bases match TRBD2. Germline loops: CDR1 DFQATT, CDR2 SNEGSKA (reference sequence). This CDR3 has 14 residues. V dropped 1 base and J dropped 6; count of bases not matched to a gene: 4. CDR3 residues: CSARAGGPSGELFF. Written as DNA, the CDR3 is TGCAGTGCTAGAGCGGGAGGGCCTTCCGGGGAGCTGTTTTTT.

This clonotype was seen repeatedly, ten times or more. The V call is TRBV20-1, the J call TRBJ2-7, with D possibly being TRBD1 (6 bases). Germline values: CDR1 DFQATT, CDR2 SNEGSKA (reference sequence). The CDR3 covers 12 residues. Trimming cost V 4 bases and J 5 bases, with 12 bases left between them. In DNA, the CDR3 is TGCAGTGCTAACACCGCAGGGGACGAGCAGTACTTC. As protein: CSANTAGDEQYF.

The rearrangement joins TRBV5-5 to TRBJ1-5, with 8 bases that match TRBD1. The CDR3 is 15 residues long. Germline V gene data show CDR1 as SGHKS and CDR2 as YYEKEE (reference sequence). Trimming took 5 bases from V and 5 from J; bases not matched to a gene: 9. CDR3 DNA: TGTGCCAGCAGTATGCAAGGACAGGGCTATCAGCCCCAGCATTTT. Translating gives CASSMQGQGYQPQHF.

This clonotype was detected ten times or more. This rearrangement joins TRBV6-5 to TRBJ2-7; no reliable D call. Trimming shortened V by 2 bases and J by 0 bases, and 5 bases separated the two germline ends. The CDR3 length is 13 residues. Germline CDR1 is MNHEY and CDR2 is SVGAGI. CDR3 loop: CASSYSDSYEQYF. The CDR3 bases are TGTGCCAGCAGTTACAGTGACTCCTACGAGCAGTACTTC.

A remark on this clonotype: This may be a read error: a much more frequent sequence differs by one nucleotide. The gene calls are TRBV6-5 and TRBJ1-2, with a tentative D call TRBD1 (6 bases). CDR1 and CDR2 (germline): MNHEY, SVGAGI. The CDR3 has 14 amino acids. The CDR3 here is CASSYFGQHGGYAF. CDR3 DNA: TGTGCCAGCAGTTACTTCGGACAGCATGGTGGCTACGCCTTC.

This chain joins TRBV12-3 or TRBV12-4 and TRBJ1-2, with TRBD1 matching over 7 bases. CDR3 length: 13 residues. V gave up 3 bases and J gave up 6 bases; unmatched junction bases: 4. CDR3: CASSLKGAHGYTF. The CDR3, as DNA: TGTGCCAGCAGTTTGAAGGGGGCCCATGGCTACACCTTC.

At least ten counts were recorded for this clonotype. This chain joins TRBV9 and TRBJ1-2; D might be TRBD1 (6 bases). The germline V and J ends were trimmed by 1 base and 6 bases, with 10 bases remaining between them. Germline CDR1 reads SGDLS; CDR2 reads YYNGEE. CDR3 length: 13 amino acids. The CDR3 protein is CASSVTGTDGYTF. The CDR3 nucleotides are TGTGCCAGCAGCGTAACAGGGACGGATGGCTACACCTTC.

The rearrangement joins TRBV20-1 to TRBJ1-3; 8 nucleotides agree with TRBD1. The V gene's germline CDR1 is DFQATT and CDR2 SNEGSKA (reference sequence). The V gene end was trimmed by 5 bases and the J gene end by 0 bases; junction bases not matched to a gene: 3. This CDR3 contains 14 residues. As DNA, the CDR3 is TGCAGTGCTGGACAGGGTAGCTCTGGAAACACCATATATTTT. Residues: CSAGQGSSGNTIYF.

Ten or more counts support this clonotype. The rearrangement joins TRBV4-2 to TRBJ1-2; D not certain. CDR1 is LGHNA and CDR2 is YNFKEQ in the germline V gene. V was shortened by 0 bases and J by 2 bases, with 13 bases between the two germline ends. The CDR3 spans 16 residues. The CDR3 loop reads CASSQDEGSKNYGYTF. The CDR3 region has the DNA TGTGCCAGCAGCCAAGACGAGGGATCAAAAAACTATGGCTACACCTTC.

This clonotype was picked up a small number of times. This chain connects TRBV28 to TRBJ1-1; no clear D. Trimming removed 7 bases from V and 5 bases from J, with 8 bases in between. This CDR3 spans 11 amino acids. In germline, CDR1 is MDHEN, CDR2 SYDVKM. For the CDR3, the DNA is TGTGCCAGCACCTCAACTACTGAAGCTTTCTTT. Its translation is CASTSTTEAFF.

In its sample, this clonotype was seen a few times. This sequence joins TRBV2 and TRBJ2-1; the match to TRBD1 covers 7 bases. Germline loops: CDR1 SNHLY, CDR2 FYNNEI. There are 15 residues in the CDR3. Germline trimming cut 5 bases from V and 6 bases from J; bases unmatched to any gene: 10. CDR3 loop: CASSNQISGGNEQFF. As DNA, the CDR3 is TGTGCCAGCAGTAACCAAATTTCAGGGGGCAATGAGCAGTTCTTC.

Here the CDR3 reads CASSPQVDTKTEKAFF. CDR3 sequence (DNA): TGTGCCAGCAGCCCCCAAGTGGACACCAAAACGGAAAAAGCTTTCTTT. The chain carries TRBV7-8 and TRBJ1-1; D is perhaps TRBD1 (5 bases). V lost 5 bases, J lost 9 bases, and 25 bases lay in between. Germline values: CDR1 SGHVS, CDR2 FQNEAQ. The CDR3 runs to 16 residues.

A few counts support this clonotype. The CDR3 DNA sequence: TGTGCCAGCAGCCGACTGTCGGGGCGGGAGCGGGAGACCCAGTACTTC. Encoded protein: CASSRLSGRERETQYF. V and J are TRBV14 and TRBJ2-5; 7 bases are shared with TRBD2. Per the germline V gene, CDR1 is SGHDN and CDR2 is FVKESK. Germline trimming cut 4 bases from V and 5 bases from J; bases unmatched to any gene: 13. The CDR3 runs 16 residues.

As concerns this clonotype: Relative to the germline gene, one junction end is altered; a read error may explain this. The rearrangement links TRBV12-3 or TRBV12-4 to TRBJ1-4, with 7 bases lining up with TRBD1. The CDR3 is 14 amino acids. CDR3 sequence reads: CASSLRQGNENLFF. CDR3 in DNA: TGTGCCAGCAGTTTAAGACAGGGTAATGAAAACCTGTTTTTT.

In this sample, this clonotype turned up a few times. This chain links TRBV20-1 with TRBJ2-7; 7 bases are a match to TRBD1. The CDR3 is made up of 15 amino acids. CDR1 DFQATT and CDR2 SNEGSKA come from the germline V gene (reference sequence). Germline trimming cut 5 bases from V and 1 base from J; bases unmatched to any gene: 11. The CDR3 DNA is TGCAGTGCTGTACCGGGACAGAGTATATCCTACGAGCAGTACTTC. Amino acid sequence: CSAVPGQSISYEQYF.

This clonotype appeared a few times. The genes are TRBV6-2 or TRBV6-3 and TRBJ2-2, with a possible D match to TRBD2 (6 bases). The CDR3 has 14 residues. V was trimmed by 4 bases and J by 6 bases, leaving 12 bases between them. The germline gives CDR1 MNHEY, CDR2 SVGEGT. CDR3 region: CASSSPGRPGELFF. CDR3 in DNA: TGTGCCAGCAGTTCTCCTGGGAGGCCCGGGGAGCTGTTTTTT.